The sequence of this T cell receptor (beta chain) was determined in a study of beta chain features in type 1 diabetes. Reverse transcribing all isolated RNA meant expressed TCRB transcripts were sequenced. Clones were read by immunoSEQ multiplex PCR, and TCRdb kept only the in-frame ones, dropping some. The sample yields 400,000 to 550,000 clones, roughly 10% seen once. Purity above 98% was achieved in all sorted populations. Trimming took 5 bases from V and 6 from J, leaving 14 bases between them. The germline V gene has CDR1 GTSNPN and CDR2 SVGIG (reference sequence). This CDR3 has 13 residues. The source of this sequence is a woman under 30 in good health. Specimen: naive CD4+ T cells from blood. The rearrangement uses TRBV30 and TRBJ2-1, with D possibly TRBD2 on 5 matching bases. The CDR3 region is CAWALGNVNEQFF. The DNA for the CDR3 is TGTGCCTGGGCCCTCGGGAATGTCAATGAGCAGTTCTTC.